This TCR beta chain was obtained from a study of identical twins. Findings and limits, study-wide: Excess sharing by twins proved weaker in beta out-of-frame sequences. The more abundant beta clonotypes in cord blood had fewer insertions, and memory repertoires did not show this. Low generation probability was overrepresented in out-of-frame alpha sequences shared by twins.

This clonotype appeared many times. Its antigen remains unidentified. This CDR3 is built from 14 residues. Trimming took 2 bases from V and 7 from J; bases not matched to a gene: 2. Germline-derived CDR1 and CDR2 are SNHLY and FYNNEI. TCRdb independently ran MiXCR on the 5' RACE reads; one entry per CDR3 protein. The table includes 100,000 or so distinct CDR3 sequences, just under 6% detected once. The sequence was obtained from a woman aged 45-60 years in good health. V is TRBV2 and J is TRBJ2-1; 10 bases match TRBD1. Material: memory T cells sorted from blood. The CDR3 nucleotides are TGTGCCAGCAGTGAAAGGACAGGGGGTAATGAGCAGTTCTTC. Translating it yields CASSERTGGNEQFF.